This T cell receptor beta chain was obtained from a study of cytomegalovirus exposure and HLA in healthy donors. Across the study: The 90 to 150 validation repertoires were produced on the same platform as the approximately 670 repertoires of the first cohort. This was reported in a later analysis.

Regarding the study as a whole: Reports showed the classifier diagnosing cytomegalovirus status with high specificity and sensitivity. Associated with cytomegalovirus, according to the listing, were around 170 TCR beta chains.

As concerns this clone: Antigen unknown.

The germline V gene encodes CDR1 MNHNS and CDR2 SASEGT. V gave up 7 bases and J gave up 4 bases, with 19 bases separating them. The CDR3 totals 15 residues. Libraries were prepared by immunoSEQ multiplex PCR; TCRdb keeps only in-frame clonotypes and omits some of them. Of 55,000 to 75,000 clones listed, over 85% are singletons. The chain recombines TRBV6-1 with TRBJ1-2; D is ambiguous. Source material: PBMCs. The TCR sequence derives from a man younger than 35 in good health and CMV-seropositive. CDR3 DNA: TGTGCCAGCATCGCGCTCAGCGGGTCTGGCTATGGCTACACCTTC. Its protein product is CASIALSGSGYGYTF.